The clone carrying this T cell receptor beta chain was detected many times. The sample belongs to a study of metastatic and nonmetastatic thyroid tumors. Germline V gene data show CDR1 as DFQATT and CDR2 as SNEGSKA (reference sequence). V trimming: 0 bases; J trimming: 8 bases; junction bases outside the gene matches: 11. The CDR3 is 16 residues long. TCRdb used MiXCR to call clones anew from the PCR reads. The sample carries about 16,000 clones, 15% to 19% recorded once. Thyroid surgery was performed in patients who had received no treatment beforehand. The sequenced material came from blood. This TCR was recovered from a female donor with papillary thyroid cancer or a benign thyroid nodule (not recorded which). Some clones in this sample may be carry-over from other donors' samples. The chain combines TRBV20-1 with TRBJ2-2; TRBD2 agrees at 8 bases. The DNA for the CDR3 is TGCAGTGCTAGAGATCCCAGCGGGAGCCGTGGAGGGGAGCTGTTTTTT. Its protein is CSARDPSGSRGGELFF.